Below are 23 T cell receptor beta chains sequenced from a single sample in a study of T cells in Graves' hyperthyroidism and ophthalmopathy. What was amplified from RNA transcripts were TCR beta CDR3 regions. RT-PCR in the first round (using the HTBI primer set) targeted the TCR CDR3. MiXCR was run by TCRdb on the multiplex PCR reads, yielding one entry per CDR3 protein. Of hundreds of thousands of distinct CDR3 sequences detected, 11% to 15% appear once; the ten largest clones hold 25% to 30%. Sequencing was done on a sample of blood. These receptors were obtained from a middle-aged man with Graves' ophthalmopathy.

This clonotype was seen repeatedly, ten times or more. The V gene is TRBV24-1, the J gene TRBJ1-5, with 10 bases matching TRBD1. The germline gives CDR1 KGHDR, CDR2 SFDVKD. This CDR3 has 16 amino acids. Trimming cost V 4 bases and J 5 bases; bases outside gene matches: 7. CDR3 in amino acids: CATSDTRTGGDQPQHF. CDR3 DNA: TGTGCCACCAGTGACACACGGACAGGGGGGGATCAGCCCCAGCATTTT.

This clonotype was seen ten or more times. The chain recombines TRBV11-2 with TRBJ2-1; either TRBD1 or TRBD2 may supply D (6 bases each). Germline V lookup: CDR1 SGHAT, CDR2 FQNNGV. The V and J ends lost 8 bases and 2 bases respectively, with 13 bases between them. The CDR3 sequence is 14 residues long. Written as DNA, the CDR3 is TGTGCCAGCCGTCAGGAGGGGGCCTACAATGAGCAGTTCTTC. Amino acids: CASRQEGAYNEQFF.

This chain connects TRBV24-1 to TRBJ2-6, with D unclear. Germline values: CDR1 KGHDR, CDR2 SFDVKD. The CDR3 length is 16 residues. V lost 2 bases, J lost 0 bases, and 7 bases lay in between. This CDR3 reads CATSDYLPSGANVLTF. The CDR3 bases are TGTGCCACCAGTGATTACCTGCCCTCTGGGGCCAACGTCCTGACTTTC.

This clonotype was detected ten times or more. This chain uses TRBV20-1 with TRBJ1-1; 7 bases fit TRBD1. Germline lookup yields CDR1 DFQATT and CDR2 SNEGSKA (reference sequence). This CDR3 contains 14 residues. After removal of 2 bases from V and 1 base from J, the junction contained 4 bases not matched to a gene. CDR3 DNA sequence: TGCAGTGCTAGACAGGGGGGTTCGAACACTGAAGCTTTCTTT. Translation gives CSARQGGSNTEAFF.

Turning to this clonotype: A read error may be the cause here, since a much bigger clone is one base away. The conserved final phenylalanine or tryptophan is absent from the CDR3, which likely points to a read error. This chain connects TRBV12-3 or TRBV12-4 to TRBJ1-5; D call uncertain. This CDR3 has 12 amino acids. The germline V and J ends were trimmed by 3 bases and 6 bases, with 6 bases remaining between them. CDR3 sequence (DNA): TGTGCCAGCAGTTTCGGCCTTCAGCCCCAGCATCTT. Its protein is CASSFGLQPQHL.

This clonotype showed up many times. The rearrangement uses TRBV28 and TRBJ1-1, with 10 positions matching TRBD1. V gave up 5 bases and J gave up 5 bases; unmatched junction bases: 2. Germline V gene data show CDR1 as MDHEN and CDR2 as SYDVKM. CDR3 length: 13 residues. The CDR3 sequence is CASSGQGETEAFF. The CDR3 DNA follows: TGTGCCAGCAGTGGACAGGGGGAGACTGAAGCTTTCTTT.

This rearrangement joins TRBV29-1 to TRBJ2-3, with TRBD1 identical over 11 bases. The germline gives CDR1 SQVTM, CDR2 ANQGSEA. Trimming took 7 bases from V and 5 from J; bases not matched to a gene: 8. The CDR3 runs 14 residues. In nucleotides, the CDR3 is TGCAGCGCCGGACAGGGGGCGCGTGGAGATACGCAGTATTTT. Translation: CSAGQGARGDTQYF.

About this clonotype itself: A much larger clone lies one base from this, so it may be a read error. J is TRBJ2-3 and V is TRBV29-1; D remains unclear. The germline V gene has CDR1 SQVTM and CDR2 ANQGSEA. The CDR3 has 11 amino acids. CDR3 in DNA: TGCAGCGCTGAAACCTGGGATACGCAGTATTTT. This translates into CSAETWDTQYF.

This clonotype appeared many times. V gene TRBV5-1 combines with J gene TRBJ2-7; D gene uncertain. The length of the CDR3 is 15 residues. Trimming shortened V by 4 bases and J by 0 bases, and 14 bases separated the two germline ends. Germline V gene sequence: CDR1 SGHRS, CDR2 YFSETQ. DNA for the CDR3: TGCGCCAGCAGCCCGATAGAGGAGAGCTCCTACGAGCAGTACTTC. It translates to CASSPIEESSYEQYF.

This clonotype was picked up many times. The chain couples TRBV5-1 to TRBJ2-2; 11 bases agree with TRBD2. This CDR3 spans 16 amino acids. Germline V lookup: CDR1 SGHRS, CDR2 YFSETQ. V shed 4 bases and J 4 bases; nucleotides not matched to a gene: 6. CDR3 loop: CASSLLAGVTTGELFF. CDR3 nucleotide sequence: TGCGCCAGCAGCCTACTAGCGGGAGTGACCACCGGGGAGCTGTTTTTT.

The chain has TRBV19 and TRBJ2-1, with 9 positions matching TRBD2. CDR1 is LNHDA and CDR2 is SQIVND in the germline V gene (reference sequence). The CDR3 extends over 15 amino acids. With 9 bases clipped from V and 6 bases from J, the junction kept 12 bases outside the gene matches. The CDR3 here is CASSRTAGGVNEQFF. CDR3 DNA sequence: TGTGCCAGCTCCCGGACAGCGGGAGGAGTCAATGAGCAGTTCTTC.

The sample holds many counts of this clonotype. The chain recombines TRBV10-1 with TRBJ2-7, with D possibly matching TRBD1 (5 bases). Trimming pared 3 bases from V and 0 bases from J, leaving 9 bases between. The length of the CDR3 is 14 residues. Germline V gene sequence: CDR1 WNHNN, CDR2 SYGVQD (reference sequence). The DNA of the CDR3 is TGCGCCAGCAGTGAAAGACAGAGCTCCTACGAGCAGTACTTC. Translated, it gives CASSERQSSYEQYF.

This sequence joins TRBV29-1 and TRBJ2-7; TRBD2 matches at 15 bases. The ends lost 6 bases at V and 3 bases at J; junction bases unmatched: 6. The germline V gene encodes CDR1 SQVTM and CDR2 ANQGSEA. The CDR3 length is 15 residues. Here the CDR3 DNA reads TGCAGCGTGAGGACTAGCGGGAGGGCCATCTACGAGCAGTACTTC. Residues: CSVRTSGRAIYEQYF.

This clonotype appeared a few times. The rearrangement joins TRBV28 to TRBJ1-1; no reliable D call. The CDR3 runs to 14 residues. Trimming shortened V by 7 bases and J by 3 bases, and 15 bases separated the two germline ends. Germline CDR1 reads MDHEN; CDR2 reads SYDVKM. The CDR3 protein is CASKETQGYTEAFF. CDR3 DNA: TGTGCCAGCAAAGAGACCCAAGGGTACACTGAAGCTTTCTTT.

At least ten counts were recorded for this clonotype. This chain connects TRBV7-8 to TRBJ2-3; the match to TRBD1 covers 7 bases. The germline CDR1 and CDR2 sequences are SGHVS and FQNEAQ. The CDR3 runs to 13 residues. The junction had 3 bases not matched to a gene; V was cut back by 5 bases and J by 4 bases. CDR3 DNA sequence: TGTGCCAGCAGCCAGGGGACAGCAGATACGCAGTATTTT. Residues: CASSQGTADTQYF.

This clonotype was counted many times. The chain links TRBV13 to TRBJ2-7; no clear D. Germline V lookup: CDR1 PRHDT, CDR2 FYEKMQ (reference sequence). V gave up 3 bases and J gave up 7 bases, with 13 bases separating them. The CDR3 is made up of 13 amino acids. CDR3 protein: CASSLFGVGEQYF. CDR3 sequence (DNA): TGTGCCAGCAGCTTGTTTGGGGTTGGGGAGCAGTACTTC.

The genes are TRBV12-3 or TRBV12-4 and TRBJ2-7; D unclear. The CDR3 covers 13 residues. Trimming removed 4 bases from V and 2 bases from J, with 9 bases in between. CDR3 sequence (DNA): TGTGCCAGCAGTTCCCCCCATACCTACGAGCAGTACTTC. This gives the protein CASSSPHTYEQYF.

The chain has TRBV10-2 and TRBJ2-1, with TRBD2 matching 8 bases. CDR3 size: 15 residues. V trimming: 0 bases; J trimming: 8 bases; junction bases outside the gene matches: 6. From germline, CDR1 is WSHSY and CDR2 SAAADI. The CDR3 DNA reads TGCGCCAGCAGTGAGTCGATTCTAGCGGGCCATGAGCAGTTCTTC. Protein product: CASSESILAGHEQFF.

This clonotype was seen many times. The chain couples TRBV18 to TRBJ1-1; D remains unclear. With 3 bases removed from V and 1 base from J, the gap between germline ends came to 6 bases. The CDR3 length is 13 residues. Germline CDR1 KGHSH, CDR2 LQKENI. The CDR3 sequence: CASSPTKNTEAFF. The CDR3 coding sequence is TGTGCCAGCTCACCGACAAAGAACACTGAAGCTTTCTTT.

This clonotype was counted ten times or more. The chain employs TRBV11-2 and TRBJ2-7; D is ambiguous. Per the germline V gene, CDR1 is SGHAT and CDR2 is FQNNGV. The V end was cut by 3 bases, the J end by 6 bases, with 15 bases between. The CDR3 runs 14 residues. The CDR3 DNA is TGTGCCAGCAGCTTCGGTGGGTTTGGCGTCGAGCAGTACTTC. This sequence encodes CASSFGGFGVEQYF.

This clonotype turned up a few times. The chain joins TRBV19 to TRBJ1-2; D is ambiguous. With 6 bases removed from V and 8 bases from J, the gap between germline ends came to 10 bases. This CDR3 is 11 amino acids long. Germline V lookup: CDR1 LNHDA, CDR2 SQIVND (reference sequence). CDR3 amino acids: CASRAQYGYTF. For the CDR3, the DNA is TGTGCCAGTAGAGCTCAATACGGCTACACCTTC.

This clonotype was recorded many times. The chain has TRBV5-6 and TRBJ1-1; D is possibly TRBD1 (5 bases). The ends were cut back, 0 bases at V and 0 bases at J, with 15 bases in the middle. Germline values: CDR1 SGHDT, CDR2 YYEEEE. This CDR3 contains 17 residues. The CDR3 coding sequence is TGTGCCAGCAGCTTGGTTGGTGCGGGACCGATGAACACTGAAGCTTTCTTT. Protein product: CASSLVGAGPMNTEAFF.

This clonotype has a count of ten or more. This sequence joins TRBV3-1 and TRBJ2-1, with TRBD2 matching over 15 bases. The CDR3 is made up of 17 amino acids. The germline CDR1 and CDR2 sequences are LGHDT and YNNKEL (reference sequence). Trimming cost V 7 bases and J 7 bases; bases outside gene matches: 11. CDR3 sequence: CASTRRTSGRGGNEQFF. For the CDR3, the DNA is TGTGCCAGCACCCGAAGGACTAGCGGGAGGGGGGGGAATGAGCAGTTCTTC.